The rows below give T cell receptor beta chains drawn from one sample of a study of blood T cell repertoires in COVID-19. Some clones are missing from TCRdb's copy, which holds only in-frame ones; the method was immunoSEQ multiplex PCR. Among more than 250,000 clones listed, around 91% were seen once. Sample: PBMCs or T cells enriched from blood (not recorded which). Receptors originate from a woman under 30 with acute COVID-19. CDR3s include the opening cysteine and the closing phenylalanine or tryptophan. The D gene is left open where the match is weak. Clone size, where shown, is once, few, many, or a class for clones that have expanded.

J: TRBJ1-3
V: TRBV3-1/TRBV3-2
size: few
D: .
CDR3: CASSRRTENTIYF
DNA: TGTGCCAGCAGCCGGAGGACAGAAAACACCATATATTTT

J: TRBJ1-4
V: TRBV29-1
size: .
D: .
CDR3: CSAEGGTGANEKLFF
DNA: TGCAGCGCTGAAGGCGGGACGGGGGCTAATGAAAAACTGTTTTTT

J: TRBJ1-5
V: TRBV19
size: .
D: .
CDR3: CASSHTQIRQPQHF
DNA: TGTGCCAGTAGTCACACCCAAATACGTCAGCCCCAGCATTTT

J: TRBJ2-1
V: TRBV7-5
size: .
D: .
CDR3: CARSPRGRALYNEQFF
DNA: TGTGCCAGAAGCCCCCGCGGGAGGGCCTTATACAATGAGCAGTTCTTC

J: TRBJ1-1
V: TRBV18
size: .
D: .
CDR3: CASSPPSTFNTEAFF
DNA: TGTGCCAGCTCACCACCGTCAACATTCAACACTGAAGCTTTCTTT

J: TRBJ2-7
V: TRBV7-2
size: .
D: TRBD2
CDR3: CASSFSGVLDEQYF
DNA: TGTGCCAGCAGCTTTAGCGGGGTCCTCGACGAGCAGTACTTC

J: TRBJ1-1
V: TRBV18
size: .
D: TRBD1
CDR3: CASSPGQRNTEAFF
DNA: TGTGCCAGCTCACCGGGACAGAGGAACACTGAAGCTTTCTTT

J: TRBJ1-5
V: TRBV10-3
size: .
D: .
CDR3: CAISITENEPQHF
DNA: TGTGCCATCAGTATCACAGAAAACGAGCCCCAGCATTTT

J: TRBJ2-3
V: TRBV30
size: .
D: .
CDR3: CAWSVAETQYF
DNA: TGTGCCTGGAGTGTAGCCGAGACGCAGTATTTT

J: TRBJ1-3
V: TRBV6-5
size: once
D: .
CDR3: CASSSGQSGNTIYF
DNA: TGTGCCAGCAGTTCGGGACAATCTGGAAACACCATATATTTT

J: TRBJ2-1
V: TRBV7-9
size: .
D: TRBD1
CDR3: CASSPDRGSSYNEQFF
DNA: TGTGCCAGCAGCCCTGACAGGGGCAGCTCCTACAATGAGCAGTTCTTC

J: TRBJ1-3
V: TRBV5-1
size: .
D: TRBD1
CDR3: CASSLQGGQNSGNTIYF
DNA: TGCGCCAGCAGCTTGCAGGGGGGACAGAACTCTGGAAACACCATATATTTT

J: TRBJ2-5
V: TRBV28
size: .
D: TRBD2
CDR3: CASRSGLDGETQYF
DNA: TGTGCCAGCAGATCGGGACTAGACGGGGAGACCCAGTACTTC

J: TRBJ2-7
V: TRBV6-6
size: .
D: TRBD2
CDR3: CASSSSGRAYEQYF
DNA: TGTGCCAGCAGCAGTAGCGGGAGGGCCTACGAGCAGTACTTC

J: TRBJ2-5
V: TRBV4-1
size: .
D: TRBD2
CDR3: CASSQIGLAGGHSTTQETQYF
DNA: TGCGCCAGCAGCCAAATAGGACTAGCGGGAGGGCATAGCACAACCCAAGAGACCCAGTACTTC

J: TRBJ1-3
V: TRBV10-3
size: .
D: .
CDR3: CAIKVSAGNTIYF
DNA: TGTGCCATCAAGGTCAGCGCGGGAAACACCATATATTTT

J: TRBJ2-4
V: TRBV19
size: once
D: .
CDR3: CASSIEGDIRARLAKNIQYF
DNA: TGTGCCAGTAGTATAGAGGGGGACATTAGGGCAAGACTGGCCAAAAACATTCAGTACTTC

J: TRBJ2-1
V: TRBV12-5
size: .
D: TRBD2
CDR3: CASGLVLRGLADYNEQFF
DNA: TGTGCTAGTGGTTTGGTTTTACGGGGACTAGCGGACTACAATGAGCAGTTCTTC

J: TRBJ1-2
V: TRBV7-9
size: .
D: .
CDR3: CASSLGRLNYGYTF
DNA: TGTGCCAGCAGCTTGGGCAGGCTGAACTATGGCTACACCTTC

J: TRBJ2-5
V: TRBV27
size: .
D: .
CDR3: CASSINPAGETQYF
DNA: TGTGCCAGCAGTATCAATCCAGCGGGAGAGACCCAGTACTTC

J: TRBJ1-1
V: TRBV10-2
size: .
D: .
CDR3: CASSESRNHMNTEAFF
DNA: TGCGCCAGCAGTGAGTCCAGGAACCACATGAACACTGAAGCTTTCTTT

J: TRBJ2-1
V: TRBV28
size: once
D: TRBD1
CDR3: CASSSPGQGERDEQFF
DNA: TGTGCCAGCAGTTCCCCGGGACAGGGGGAGAGGGATGAGCAGTTCTTC

J: TRBJ2-6
V: TRBV27
size: .
D: TRBD1
CDR3: CASRLLGQGNSGANVLTF
DNA: TGTGCCAGCAGACTCCTCGGACAGGGAAACTCTGGGGCCAACGTCCTGACTTTC

J: TRBJ2-5
V: TRBV28
size: .
D: .
CDR3: CASSLVGVGQETQYF
DNA: TGTGCCAGCAGTTTGGTCGGGGTTGGGCAAGAGACCCAGTACTTC

J: TRBJ1-5
V: TRBV2
size: .
D: TRBD1
CDR3: CASSQGVQPQHF
DNA: TGTGCCAGCAGCCAGGGGGTTCAGCCCCAGCATTTT

J: TRBJ1-1
V: TRBV7-9
size: .
D: TRBD1
CDR3: CASSLYGRGQDTEAFF
DNA: TGTGCCAGCAGCTTATATGGTCGGGGACAGGACACTGAAGCTTTCTTT

J: TRBJ2-2
V: TRBV5-1
size: .
D: TRBD1
CDR3: CASSGTGTGAGGELFF
DNA: TGCGCCAGCAGCGGAACCGGGACAGGGGCGGGCGGGGAGCTGTTTTTT

J: TRBJ2-7
V: TRBV19
size: .
D: TRBD1
CDR3: CASSWTGDYEQYF
DNA: TGTGCCAGTAGCTGGACAGGGGACTACGAGCAGTACTTC

J: TRBJ2-2
V: TRBV6-5
size: .
D: TRBD2
CDR3: CASSYWGRAGELFF
DNA: TGTGCCAGCAGTTACTGGGGGAGGGCCGGGGAGCTGTTTTTT

J: TRBJ1-4
V: TRBV7-2
size: .
D: .
CDR3: CASSLALRDNEKLFF
DNA: TGTGCCAGCAGCTTAGCGCTCAGGGATAATGAAAAACTGTTTTTT

J: TRBJ2-2
V: TRBV28
size: .
D: TRBD2
CDR3: CASSYGTRIIFGELFF
DNA: TGTGCCAGCAGTTACGGGACTAGGATCATTTTCGGGGAGCTGTTTTTT

J: TRBJ1-2
V: TRBV5-4
size: .
D: TRBD1
CDR3: CASSAGTGYYGYTF
DNA: TGTGCCAGCAGCGCTGGGACAGGGTACTATGGCTACACCTTC

J: TRBJ2-1
V: TRBV12-3/TRBV12-4
size: .
D: .
CDR3: CASSLAGDNEQFF
DNA: TGTGCCAGCAGTTTAGCGGGAGACAATGAGCAGTTCTTC

J: TRBJ2-3
V: TRBV27
size: .
D: .
CDR3: CASSSADTQYF
DNA: TGTGCCAGCAGTTCTGCAGATACGCAGTATTTT

J: TRBJ2-4
V: TRBV25-1
size: .
D: TRBD2
CDR3: CASSDGTSGREDIQYF
DNA: TGTGCCAGCAGTGACGGGACTAGCGGGAGGGAGGACATTCAGTACTTC

J: TRBJ2-3
V: TRBV30
size: .
D: .
CDR3: CAWSVGAADTQYF
DNA: TGTGCCTGGAGTGTAGGGGCGGCAGATACGCAGTATTTT

J: TRBJ1-2
V: TRBV15
size: .
D: .
CDR3: CATSRRTGSGYTF
DNA: TGTGCCACCAGCAGGAGAACAGGGAGCGGCTACACCTTC

J: TRBJ1-3
V: TRBV29-1
size: .
D: TRBD1
CDR3: CSVTDRVGNTIYF
DNA: TGCAGCGTGACTGACAGGGTCGGAAACACCATATATTTT

J: TRBJ2-2
V: TRBV29-1
size: few
D: .
CDR3: CSGQGLGTGELFF
DNA: TGCAGTGGTCAGGGGCTAGGCACCGGGGAGCTGTTTTTT

J: TRBJ2-2
V: TRBV4-1
size: .
D: TRBD2
CDR3: CASSQDSGRASYGELFF
DNA: TGCGCCAGCAGCCAAGACAGCGGGAGGGCCTCATACGGGGAGCTGTTTTTT

J: TRBJ2-7
V: TRBV28
size: .
D: .
CDR3: CASSTGSTPYEQYF
DNA: TGTGCCAGCAGTACAGGATCTACCCCATACGAGCAGTACTTC

J: TRBJ2-7
V: TRBV6-4
size: .
D: .
CDR3: CATPPYYEQYF
DNA: TGTGCCACTCCGCCCTACTACGAGCAGTACTTC

J: TRBJ1-2
V: TRBV7-2
size: .
D: .
CDR3: CASSLASQRAYGYTF
DNA: TGTGCCAGCAGCTTAGCTTCCCAGAGGGCCTATGGCTACACCTTC

J: TRBJ1-2
V: TRBV27
size: .
D: TRBD1
CDR3: CASSLSRTGRAGYTF
DNA: TGTGCCAGCAGTTTATCGAGGACAGGGCGGGCTGGCTACACCTTC

J: TRBJ1-1
V: TRBV27
size: .
D: .
CDR3: CASSLSKGITEAFF
DNA: TGTGCCAGCAGTTTATCTAAGGGGATCACTGAAGCTTTCTTT

J: TRBJ2-1
V: TRBV2
size: .
D: TRBD1
CDR3: CASSGQGAYNEQFF
DNA: TGTGCCAGCAGTGGGCAGGGGGCCTACAATGAGCAGTTCTTC

J: TRBJ1-5
V: TRBV7-6
size: .
D: TRBD1
CDR3: CASSLTDRANQPQHF
DNA: TGTGCCAGCAGCTTAACCGACAGGGCAAATCAGCCCCAGCATTTT

J: TRBJ2-2
V: TRBV21-1
size: .
D: .
CDR3: CASISGLAERLTTGELFF
DNA: TGTGCCAGCATTTCGGGACTAGCGGAGAGACTTACTACCGGGGAGCTGTTTTTT

J: TRBJ1-2
V: TRBV27
size: .
D: TRBD1
CDR3: CASSSTPLRTGHYGYTF
DNA: TGTGCCAGCAGTTCGACCCCGCTCCGGACAGGACACTATGGCTACACCTTC

J: TRBJ2-7
V: TRBV7-9
size: .
D: .
CDR3: CASSLDFGEQYF
DNA: TGTGCCAGCAGCTTAGACTTTGGCGAGCAGTACTTC

J: TRBJ2-3
V: TRBV30
size: once
D: TRBD2
CDR3: CAWRATGTSVDTQYF
DNA: TGTGCCTGGAGGGCAACCGGGACTAGCGTAGATACGCAGTATTTT

J: TRBJ1-1
V: TRBV12-1
size: .
D: .
CDR3: CASSFGRPRGDTEAFF
DNA: TGTGCCAGCAGCTTTGGGAGGCCCCGGGGGGACACTGAAGCTTTCTTT